Below are 12 T cell receptor beta chains sequenced from a single sample in a study of beta chain features in type 1 diabetes. Study-level results: Within each of all four CD4+ subsets, Type 1 diabetes patients had TCRB CDR3s that were moderately but significantly shorter.

TCRB transcripts that were expressed got sequenced, as all of the isolated RNA had been reverse transcribed. This table comes from immunoSEQ multiplex PCR, and its TCRdb copy is limited to in-frame clones, with some not included. The repertoire consists of 250,000 to 300,000 clones, with approximately 25% occurring once and the leading ten covering roughly 0.011%. Antigens of these TCRs are unknown. Sequencing input: naive CD4+ T cells from blood. Source of these receptors: a woman aged 25 to 39 with type 1 diabetes.

This clone was recorded a few times. V usage is TRBV19 and J usage is TRBJ2-6; possible D gene TRBD2, 5 bases. Trimming stripped 8 bases from V and 0 bases from J, with 11 bases between. In germline, CDR1 is LNHDA, CDR2 SQIVND (reference sequence). This CDR3 has 15 residues. The CDR3 nucleotides are TGTGCCAGTTTCTACAGCGGCTCTGGGGCCAACGTCCTGACTTTC. Protein: CASFYSGSGANVLTF.

The V call is TRBV6-5, the J call TRBJ2-7, with 8 nucleotides matching TRBD1. This CDR3 comprises 16 residues. V lost 0 bases to trimming and J lost 5 bases; unmatched junction nucleotides: 9. Germline assignment: CDR1 MNHEY and CDR2 SVGAGI. CDR3 sequence (DNA): TGTGCCAGCAGTTACTCACCGGACAGGGAGATCAACGAGCAGTACTTC. Protein: CASSYSPDREINEQYF.

This clone was found a few times. The V and J genes are TRBV29-1 and TRBJ1-2; the D gene is possibly TRBD1 (6 bases). The germline V and J ends were trimmed by 0 bases and 2 bases, with 10 bases remaining between them. Germline V gene data show CDR1 as SQVTM and CDR2 as ANQGSEA. The CDR3 has 14 amino acids. The CDR3 region has the DNA TGCAGCGTTGAAGAGACAGGTAGCAACTATGGCTACACCTTC. Protein sequence: CSVEETGSNYGYTF.

This clone was counted only a few times. The CDR3 bases are TGTGCCAGCAGCAAAGTACCTGGGAGGACGAATGAGCAGTTCTTC. This gives the protein CASSKVPGRTNEQFF. This sequence joins TRBV21-1 and TRBJ2-1; the table's D gene call, TRBD2, was not cross checked with the DNA. TRBV21-1 is tagged as a pseudogene. The length of the CDR3 is 15 residues.

CDR3: CASAPIVPGELFF. DNA of the CDR3: TGTGCCAGCGCTCCCATAGTTCCCGGGGAGCTGTTTTTT. The chain couples TRBV28 to TRBJ2-2; D uncertain. V lost 8 bases, J lost 6 bases, and 13 bases lay in between. Germline CDR1 and CDR2: MDHEN and SYDVKM. The CDR3 runs to 13 residues.

The chain is built from TRBV11-2 and TRBJ2-3; D unresolved. Trimming took off 0 bases at V and 2 bases at J, with 12 bases between the two ends. CDR1 is SGHAT and CDR2 is FQNNGV in the germline V gene. This CDR3 is built from 16 residues. CDR3 sequence: CASSLDTTGYTDTQYF. The CDR3 nucleotides are TGTGCCAGCAGCTTAGATACTACCGGTTACACAGATACGCAGTATTTT.

The chain couples TRBV19 to TRBJ2-1; no definite D call. CDR1 is LNHDA and CDR2 is SQIVND in the germline V gene (reference sequence). This CDR3 has 12 residues. Trimming pared 7 bases from V and 11 bases from J, leaving 15 bases between. The CDR3 loop is CASTNPGGKQFF. The DNA of the CDR3 is TGTGCCAGTACCAATCCTGGCGGTAAGCAGTTCTTC.

This clone was picked up a small number of times. The chain joins TRBV11-2 to TRBJ2-7, with D tentatively TRBD2 (5 bases). The CDR3 extends over 12 amino acids. The ends were cut back, 1 base at V and 7 bases at J, with 8 bases in the middle. Germline CDR1 SGHAT, CDR2 FQNNGV. CDR3 amino acids: CASSLAPGEQYF. In DNA, the CDR3 is TGTGCCAGCAGCTTAGCTCCGGGAGAGCAGTACTTC.

The rearrangement joins TRBV4-1 to TRBJ1-5; TRBD1 matches at 8 bases. V dropped 1 base and J dropped 9; count of bases not matched to a gene: 8. This CDR3 is built from 15 residues. Germline CDR1 MGHRA, CDR2 YSYEKL. The CDR3 DNA follows: TGCGCCAGCAGCCAAGCGGACAGGGCCAGCGGGCCCCAGCATTTT. As protein: CASSQADRASGPQHF.

This clone showed up just once. V and J are TRBV15 and TRBJ1-5, with 9 bases that match TRBD1. Germline CDR1 LNHNV, CDR2 YYDKDF (reference sequence). V was pared by 1 base and J by 4 bases, with 5 bases of the junction left unmatched. The CDR3 runs 16 residues. CDR3 sequence: CATSRVRTGDNQPQHF. The DNA of the CDR3 is TGTGCCACCAGCAGAGTACGGACAGGGGATAATCAGCCCCAGCATTTT.

The V call is TRBV29-1, the J call TRBJ2-5, with a weak D call TRBD2 (6 bases). V shed 7 bases and J shed 0 bases, with 12 bases lying between them. The CDR3 contains 13 residues. Germline CDR1 SQVTM, CDR2 ANQGSEA. CDR3 in DNA: TGCAGCGCTGTTGTAGCGGACCAAGAGACCCAGTACTTC. It specifies CSAVVADQETQYF.

The chain recombines TRBV2 with TRBJ2-1, with 8 bases identical to TRBD1. This CDR3 is built from 15 residues. The germline CDR1 and CDR2 sequences are SNHLY and FYNNEI. Trimming took 2 bases from V and 7 from J; bases not matched to a gene: 7. DNA of the CDR3: TGTGCCAGCAGTGAATGGGGACAGGTGAGGAATGAGCAGTTCTTC. Translated, it gives CASSEWGQVRNEQFF.